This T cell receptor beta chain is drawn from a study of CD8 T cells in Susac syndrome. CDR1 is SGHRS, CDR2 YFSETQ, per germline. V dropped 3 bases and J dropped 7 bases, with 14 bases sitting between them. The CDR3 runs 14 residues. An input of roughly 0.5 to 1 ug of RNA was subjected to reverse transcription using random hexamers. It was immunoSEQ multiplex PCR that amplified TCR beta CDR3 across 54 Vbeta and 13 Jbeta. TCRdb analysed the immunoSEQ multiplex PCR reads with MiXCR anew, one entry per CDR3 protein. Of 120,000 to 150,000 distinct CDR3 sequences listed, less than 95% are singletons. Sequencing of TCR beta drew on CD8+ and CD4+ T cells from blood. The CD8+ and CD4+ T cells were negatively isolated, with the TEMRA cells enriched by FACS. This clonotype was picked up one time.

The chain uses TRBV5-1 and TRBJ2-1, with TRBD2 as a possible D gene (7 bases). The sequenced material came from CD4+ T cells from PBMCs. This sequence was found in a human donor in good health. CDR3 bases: TGCGCCAGCAGCTGGGGGACTACAGGGAATGAGCAGTTCTTC. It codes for CASSWGTTGNEQFF.